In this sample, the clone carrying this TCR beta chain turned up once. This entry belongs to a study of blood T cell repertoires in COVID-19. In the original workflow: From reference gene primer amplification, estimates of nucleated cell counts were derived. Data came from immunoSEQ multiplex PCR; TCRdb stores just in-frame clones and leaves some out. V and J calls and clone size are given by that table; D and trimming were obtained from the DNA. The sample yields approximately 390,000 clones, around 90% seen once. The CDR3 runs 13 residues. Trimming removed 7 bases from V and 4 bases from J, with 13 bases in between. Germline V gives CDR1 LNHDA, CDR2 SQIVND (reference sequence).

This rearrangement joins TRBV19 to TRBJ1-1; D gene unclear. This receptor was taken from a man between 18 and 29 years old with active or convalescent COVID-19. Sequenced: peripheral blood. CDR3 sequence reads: CASNTNFATEAFF. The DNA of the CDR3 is TGTGCCAGTAATACCAACTTCGCCACTGAAGCTTTCTTT.